These 29 T cell receptor beta chains came from one sample sequenced in a study of neurological immune-mediated disorders. TCRdb re-analysed the 5' RACE reads in MiXCR, keeping a single row per CDR3 protein. The repertoire has roughly 56,000 distinct CDR3 sequences, more than 9.5% of them found once; the top ten carry about 1.7%. The material sequenced was PBMCs. These receptors were taken from a man aged 55 to 70 in good health.

In this sample, this clonotype turned up many times. The chain links TRBV4-3 to TRBJ1-2; perhaps TRBD1 as D (5 bases). The germline CDR1 and CDR2 sequences are LGHNA and YSLEER. Trimming stripped 1 base from V and 6 bases from J, with 9 bases between. The length of the CDR3 is 13 residues. The DNA of the CDR3 is TGCGCCAGCAGCCAAGCGTTAGGGGATGGCTACACCTTC. Residues: CASSQALGDGYTF.

The chain combines TRBV28 with TRBJ2-7; D might be TRBD1 (6 bases). CDR3 size: 14 residues. Trimming removed 5 bases from V and 0 bases from J, with 11 bases in between. CDR1 is MDHEN and CDR2 is SYDVKM in the germline V gene. As DNA, the CDR3 is TGTGCCAGCAGTGGAATGGACAGCTCCTACGAGCAGTACTTC. The encoded protein is CASSGMDSSYEQYF.

This clonotype was observed at least ten times. The rearrangement uses TRBV12-3 or TRBV12-4 and TRBJ2-3; weak D call: TRBD2 (6 bases). Between the trimmed V and J ends, which lost 3 bases and 5 bases, there was a span of 15 bases. This CDR3 is 15 amino acids long. Here the CDR3 reads CASSLAGPNGDTQYF. As DNA, the CDR3 is TGTGCCAGCAGTTTGGCGGGACCGAACGGAGATACGCAGTATTTT.

The chain couples TRBV12-3 or TRBV12-4 to TRBJ2-5, with TRBD2 identical over 13 bases. V lost 6 bases to trimming and J lost 13 bases; unmatched junction nucleotides: 14. CDR3 length: 15 residues. The CDR3 sequence is CASSLTSGGSETRYF. The CDR3 DNA sequence: TGTGCCAGCAGCCTGACTAGCGGGGGGTCCGAGACCAGGTACTTC.

This clonotype was observed many times. This chain uses TRBV5-1 with TRBJ2-2; 7 bases fit TRBD2. Trimming cost V 4 bases and J 3 bases; bases outside gene matches: 6. Germline loops: CDR1 SGHRS, CDR2 YFSETQ. There are 15 residues in the CDR3. The CDR3 protein is CASSPGRGDTGELFF. Here the CDR3 DNA reads TGCGCCAGCAGCCCTGGCCGGGGGGACACCGGGGAGCTGTTTTTT.

This clonotype was detected ten times or more. The chain couples TRBV20-1 to TRBJ2-1; TRBD1 matches 8 bases. The CDR3 is 16 residues long. CDR1 DFQATT and CDR2 SNEGSKA come from the germline V gene (reference sequence). Trimming removed 6 bases from V and 4 bases from J; junction bases left unmatched: 14. DNA for the CDR3: TGCAGTGCAGAATCTCTACAGGGGGTCGGGTACAATGAGCAGTTCTTC. It translates to CSAESLQGVGYNEQFF.

This clonotype was recorded many times. The chain uses TRBV6-5 and TRBJ1-2, with D uncertain. CDR3 size: 17 residues. Trimming removed 5 bases at V and 2 bases at J, with 21 bases between. CDR1 and CDR2 (germline): MNHEY, SVGAGI. The CDR3 DNA reads as TGTGCCAGCAGTCCCGTCCGCCACCTTGCCTCCAACTATGGCTACACCTTC. This encodes CASSPVRHLASNYGYTF.

This clonotype was seen many times. The chain links TRBV6-6 to TRBJ2-7, with no clear D. With 3 bases removed from V and 5 bases from J, the gap between germline ends came to 14 bases. The length of the CDR3 is 14 residues. Germline values: CDR1 MNHNY, CDR2 SVGAGI (reference sequence). The CDR3: CASSYWTGPNEQYF. Written as DNA, the CDR3 is TGTGCCAGCAGTTATTGGACGGGCCCTAACGAGCAGTACTTC.

The rearrangement links TRBV10-1 to TRBJ2-1, with TRBD2 matching over 8 bases. This CDR3 contains 14 residues. V was pared by 3 bases and J by 5 bases, with 3 bases of the junction left unmatched. CDR1 is WNHNN and CDR2 is SYGVQD in the germline V gene (reference sequence). The CDR3 coding sequence is TGCGCCAGCAGTGAACTAGCGGATAACAATGAGCAGTTCTTC. It encodes CASSELADNNEQFF.

In this sample, this clonotype turned up many times. The chain recombines TRBV9 with TRBJ2-3; D is possibly TRBD1 or TRBD2 (6 bases each). The CDR3 loop spans 17 amino acids. The V end was cut by 3 bases, the J end by 2 bases, with 19 bases between. Germline V CDR1 and CDR2: SGDLS, YYNGEE. CDR3 DNA sequence: TGTGCCAGCAGCGCCGGAGGGGGGACCTTTTCCACAGATACGCAGTATTTT. Translated: CASSAGGGTFSTDTQYF.

The sample holds many counts of this clonotype. The chain has TRBV7-2 and TRBJ1-6, with D unresolved. Germline V gene sequence: CDR1 SGHTA, CDR2 FQGNSA. Trimming shortened V by 8 bases and J by 7 bases, and 12 bases separated the two germline ends. This CDR3 has 13 residues. The DNA of the CDR3 is TGTGCCAGCCTTTCCGTGGGGAATTCACCCCTCCACTTT. Translation gives CASLSVGNSPLHF.

This clonotype was seen repeatedly, ten times or more. This rearrangement joins TRBV20-1 to TRBJ2-7; a weak D match, TRBD1 (6 bases). V was pared by 3 bases and J by 3 bases, with 15 bases between. Per germline, CDR1 DFQATT and CDR2 SNEGSKA (reference sequence). This CDR3 region has 14 residues. The CDR3 here is CSARPGTQLYEQYF. CDR3 coding DNA: TGCAGTGCTAGGCCCGGGACACAGCTCTACGAGCAGTACTTC.

This clonotype was detected many times. The J gene is TRBJ2-2, the V gene TRBV7-8, with unresolved D. Germline V lookup: CDR1 SGHVS, CDR2 FQNEAQ. With 5 bases removed from V and 0 bases from J, the gap between germline ends came to 16 bases. The CDR3 is 17 residues long. The chain's CDR3 is CASSPFASIANTGELFF. The DNA for the CDR3 is TGTGCCAGCAGCCCCTTCGCGTCAATCGCGAACACCGGGGAGCTGTTTTTT.

This clonotype rates as medium-sized. This rearrangement joins TRBV7-2 to TRBJ1-6; D unresolved. Germline CDR1 and CDR2: SGHTA and FQGNSA. Deletions cut 3 bases from V and 7 bases from J, with 7 bases between. The CDR3 loop spans 13 amino acids. For the CDR3, the DNA is TGTGCCAGCAGCTTTCCTGGGAATTCACCCCTCCACTTT. As protein: CASSFPGNSPLHF.

This clonotype was seen many times. V gene TRBV20-1 combines with J gene TRBJ1-2, with D unclear. The V end was cut by 3 bases, the J end by 7 bases, with 18 bases between. The CDR3 is 14 amino acids. CDR1 DFQATT and CDR2 SNEGSKA come from the germline V gene (reference sequence). The CDR3 reads CSASQDGILGGYTF. The CDR3 DNA reads as TGCAGTGCTAGTCAAGATGGGATACTGGGTGGCTACACCTTC.

This clonotype was detected ten times or more. The chain carries TRBV7-2 and TRBJ1-5, with D maybe TRBD1 (5 bases). Per the germline V gene, CDR1 is SGHTA and CDR2 is FQGNSA. V was shortened by 5 bases and J by 0 bases, with 11 bases between the two germline ends. The CDR3 runs to 15 residues. The CDR3 sequence is CASSRDRHSNQPQHF. CDR3 sequence (DNA): TGTGCCAGCAGCCGCGACAGACATAGCAATCAGCCCCAGCATTTT.

This chain uses TRBV12-3 or TRBV12-4 with TRBJ1-2; a weak D match, TRBD1 (5 bases). V was trimmed by 6 bases and J by 5 bases, leaving 16 bases between them. The CDR3 length is 14 residues. The CDR3 loop reads CASSPSGTTYGYTF. Here the CDR3 DNA reads TGTGCCAGCAGCCCCTCGGGGACGACTTATGGCTACACCTTC.

This clonotype was seen repeatedly, ten times or more. The chain links TRBV5-1 to TRBJ2-1; D is unresolved. V shed 0 bases and J shed 10 bases, with 5 bases lying between them. The CDR3 has 11 residues. Germline V lookup: CDR1 SGHRS, CDR2 YFSETQ. The CDR3, as DNA: TGCGCCAGCAGCTTGGTTAAGGAGCAGTTCTTC. Its translation is CASSLVKEQFF. The complete variable domain, with remaining parts taken from reference TRBV5-1 and TRBJ2-1, reads KAGVTQTPRYLIKTRGQQVTLSCSPISGHRSVSWYQQTPGQGLQFLFEYFSETQRNKGNFPGRFSGRQFSNSRSEMNVSTLELGDSALYLCASSLVKEQFFGPGTRLTVL.

This clonotype was counted ten times or more. The V and J genes are TRBV6-5 and TRBJ2-3; TRBD2 matches 12 bases. CDR3 length: 15 residues. Losses at the gene ends were 4 bases for V and 3 bases for J; bases not matched to a gene: 2. The germline CDR1 and CDR2 sequences are MNHEY and SVGAGI. The CDR3 DNA is TGTGCCAGCAGTTTACTAGCGGGGGGAACAGATACGCAGTATTTT. Its translation is CASSLLAGGTDTQYF.

Many counts were recorded for this clonotype. J is TRBJ1-2 and V is TRBV20-1; the D is unclear. The CDR3 is 13 residues long. Germline values: CDR1 DFQATT, CDR2 SNEGSKA (reference sequence). Trimming removed 0 bases from V and 3 bases from J, with 8 bases in between. As DNA, the CDR3 is TGCAGTGCTAGAGACAGTGGGTACTATGGCTACACCTTC. Translated: CSARDSGYYGYTF.

Comments on this clonotype: This may stem from a read error, because a much larger clone lies one nucleotide away. This chain links TRBV27 with TRBJ1-5, with D hard to call. Germline V gene data show CDR1 as MNHEY and CDR2 as SMNVEV (reference sequence). The CDR3 contains 14 residues. The CDR3 DNA reads as TGTGTCAGCAGTTTATTGGGGAGTCAACAGCCCCAGCATTTT. Translation gives CVSSLLGSQQPQHF.

This clonotype was found many times. The chain links TRBV2 to TRBJ1-4; 7 bases fit TRBD1. CDR3 length: 14 residues. V lost 7 bases to trimming and J lost 5 bases; unmatched junction nucleotides: 7. CDR1 is SNHLY and CDR2 is FYNNEI in the germline V gene. CDR3 sequence: CASILQGWNEKLFF. The CDR3 nucleotides are TGTGCCAGCATCCTACAGGGGTGGAATGAAAAACTGTTTTTT.

This clonotype occurred many times. The chain employs TRBV20-1 and TRBJ1-2; possible D gene TRBD1, 6 bases. CDR3 size: 13 residues. In germline, CDR1 is DFQATT, CDR2 SNEGSKA (reference sequence). Trimming pared 3 bases from V and 7 bases from J, leaving 15 bases between. CDR3 DNA sequence: TGCAGTGCTAGGGAACAGGGTACTGCTGGCTACACCTTC. It yields the protein CSAREQGTAGYTF.

Many counts were recorded for this clonotype. The genes are TRBV7-2 and TRBJ2-5, with D unclear. V gave up 6 bases and J gave up 5 bases, with 13 bases separating them. CDR3 length equals 13 residues. CDR1 and CDR2 from the germline V gene are SGHTA and FQGNSA. CDR3 amino acids: CASRGPPAETQYF. DNA of the CDR3: TGTGCCAGCAGGGGCCCCCCGGCGGAGACCCAGTACTTC.

This clonotype was detected many times. V and J are TRBV6-2 or TRBV6-3 and TRBJ2-5; TRBD1 agrees at 8 bases. V shed 8 bases, J shed 4 bases, and the junction held 9 bases outside the gene matches. This CDR3 contains 14 residues. CDR1 is MNHEY, CDR2 SVGEGT, per germline. CDR3: CASSMGTGGETQYF. For the CDR3, the DNA is TGTGCCAGCTCTATGGGAACAGGGGGAGAGACCCAGTACTTC.

This clonotype was counted at least ten times. This chain links TRBV5-1 with TRBJ2-5; D remains unclear. Germline lookup yields CDR1 SGHRS and CDR2 YFSETQ. The CDR3 has 14 amino acids. V lost 2 bases and J lost 5, with 13 bases in between. The CDR3 here is CASSFGDVQETQYF. The CDR3 coding sequence is TGCGCCAGCAGCTTTGGTGATGTGCAGGAGACCCAGTACTTC.

This clonotype came up many times. The chain employs TRBV11-2 and TRBJ2-3; D gene uncertain. The V gene lost 3 bases and the J gene lost 2 bases, with 6 bases spanning the gap. Germline CDR1 reads SGHAT; CDR2 reads FQNNGV. The length of the CDR3 is 13 residues. DNA for the CDR3: TGTGCCAGCAGCTTCGGCCCCACAGATACGCAGTATTTT. This sequence encodes CASSFGPTDTQYF.

This clonotype was found a few times. V usage is TRBV14 and J usage is TRBJ1-2; 9 bases align to TRBD1. The V gene end was trimmed by 4 bases and the J gene end by 3 bases; junction bases not matched to a gene: 9. This CDR3 is built from 16 residues. The germline gives CDR1 SGHDN, CDR2 FVKESK. The CDR3 DNA is TGTGCCAGCAGCCTAGGCGGACAGGGGCGCGACTATGGCTACACCTTC. This sequence encodes CASSLGGQGRDYGYTF.

This clonotype was recorded at least ten times. The chain couples TRBV28 to TRBJ2-7; D is perhaps TRBD1 (5 bases). Per the germline V gene, CDR1 is MDHEN and CDR2 is SYDVKM. CDR3 length: 13 residues. V lost 3 bases to trimming and J lost 2 bases, with 8 bases between them. CDR3 sequence reads: CASSFPGTYEQYF. DNA for the CDR3: TGTGCCAGCAGTTTCCCAGGGACCTACGAGCAGTACTTC.